These T cell receptor beta chains were read from a single sample in a study of shared clonotypes between healthy human individuals. TCRdb's table, derived via immunoSEQ multiplex PCR, lists solely in-frame clones and lacks some. The table includes 850,000 to 1,200,000 clones, about 75% detected once. Sequenced input: memory CD4+ T cells sorted from blood. The origin of the receptors is a man aged 18 to 29 in good health. The conserved cysteine and the conserved F or W are not part of the CDR3 here. The size entry is marked missing in some rows and otherwise reads once, few, many or a size class.

>NA|TRBV6-6|11
ASSPPGGTEQY
>NA|TRBV2|11
ASSQGLGETQY
>NA|TRBV18|11
ASSPSRGTEAF
>NA|TRBV5-1|15
ASSLAIGGISTDTQY
>NA|TRBV10-3|13
AASLRGGVQDEQF
>few|TRBV5-1|15
ASSSGLAGGVPGELF
>NA|TRBV28|14
ASIPGGARSTDTQY
>NA|TRBV2|12
ASSLPGGGNEQF
>few|TRBV4-3|13
ASSPGGKGLYGYT
>once|TRBV5-1|13
ASSLGQGADYGYT
>NA|TRBV7-3|11
ASSPTGGYGYT
>NA|TRBV5-8|15
ASSLVPGGTANQPQH
>NA|TRBV5-1|12
ASSVDGGPTEAF
>NA|TRBV19|13
ASSSRGQGVSTIY
>NA|TRBV2|13
ASSDTTGGSQPQH
>NA|TRBV9|13
ASSPGQGASYEQY
>NA|TRBV19|14
ASSIGQASRHQPQH
>few|TRBV6-6|13
ASSPGQTSNQPQH
>NA|TRBV9|14
ASSVVGAGEYNEQF
>NA|TRBV9|13
ASSAFGTGPETQY
>NA|TRBV9|13
ASSVRAKGTGELF